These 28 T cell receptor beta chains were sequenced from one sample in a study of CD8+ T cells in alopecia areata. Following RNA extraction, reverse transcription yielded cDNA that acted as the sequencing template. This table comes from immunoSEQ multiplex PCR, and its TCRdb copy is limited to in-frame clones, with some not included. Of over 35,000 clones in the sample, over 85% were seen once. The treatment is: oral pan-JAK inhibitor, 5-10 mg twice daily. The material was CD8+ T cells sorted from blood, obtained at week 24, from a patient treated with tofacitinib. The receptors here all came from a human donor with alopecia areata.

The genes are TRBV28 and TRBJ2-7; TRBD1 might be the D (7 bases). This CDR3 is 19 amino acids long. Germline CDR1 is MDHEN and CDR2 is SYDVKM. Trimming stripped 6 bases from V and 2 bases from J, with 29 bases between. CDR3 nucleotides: TGTGCCAGCAGGCTGGGGTCCTTGGGAGGACAGGTCTTAACCTACGAGCAGTACTTC. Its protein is CASRLGSLGGQVLTYEQYF. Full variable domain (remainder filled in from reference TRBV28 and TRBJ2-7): DVKVTQSSRYLVKRTGEKVFLECVQDMDHENMFWYRQDPGLGLRLIYFSYDVKMKEKGDIPEGYSVSREKKERFSLILESASTNQTSMYLCASRLGSLGGQVLTYEQYFGPGTRLTVT.

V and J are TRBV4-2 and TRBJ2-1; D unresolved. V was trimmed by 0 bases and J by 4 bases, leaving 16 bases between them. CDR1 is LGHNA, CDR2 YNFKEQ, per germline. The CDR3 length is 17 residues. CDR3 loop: CASSQDPRNPEYNEQFF. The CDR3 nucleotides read TGTGCCAGCAGCCAAGACCCGCGTAACCCGGAATACAATGAGCAGTTCTTC.

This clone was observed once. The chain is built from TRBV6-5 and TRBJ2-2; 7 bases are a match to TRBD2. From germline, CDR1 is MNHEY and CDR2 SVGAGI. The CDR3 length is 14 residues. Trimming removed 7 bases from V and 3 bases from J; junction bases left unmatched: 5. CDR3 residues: CASTPGRDTGELFF. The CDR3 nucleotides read TGTGCCAGCACTCCTGGGAGGGACACCGGGGAGCTGTTTTTT.

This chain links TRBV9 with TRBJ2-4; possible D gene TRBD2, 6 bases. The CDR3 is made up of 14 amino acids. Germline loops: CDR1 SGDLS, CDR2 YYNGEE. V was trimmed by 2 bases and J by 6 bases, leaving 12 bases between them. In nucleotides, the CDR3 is TGTGCCAGCAGCGTCGGGGGAGGAGGAAACATTCAGTACTTC. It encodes CASSVGGGGNIQYF.

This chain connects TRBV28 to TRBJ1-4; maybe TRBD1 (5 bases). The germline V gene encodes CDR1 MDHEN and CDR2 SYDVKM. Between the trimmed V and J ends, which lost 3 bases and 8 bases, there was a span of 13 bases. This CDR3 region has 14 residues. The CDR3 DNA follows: TGTGCCAGCAGTTTCGTAGTAGGGGACGAAAAACTGTTTTTT. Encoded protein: CASSFVVGDEKLFF.

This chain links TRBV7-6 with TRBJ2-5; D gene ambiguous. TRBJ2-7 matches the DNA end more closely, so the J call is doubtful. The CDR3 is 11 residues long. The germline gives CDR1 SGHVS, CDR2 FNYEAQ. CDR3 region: CASSSTYEQYF. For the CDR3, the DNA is TGTGCCAGCAGCTCCACCTACGAGCAGTACTTC.

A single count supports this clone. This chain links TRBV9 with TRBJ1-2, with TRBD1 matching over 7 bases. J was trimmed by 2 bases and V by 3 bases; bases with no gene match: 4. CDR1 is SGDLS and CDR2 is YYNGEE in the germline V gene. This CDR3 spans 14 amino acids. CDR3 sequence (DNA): TGTGCCAGCAGCGATACAGGGGTCAACTATGGCTACACCTTC. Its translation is CASSDTGVNYGYTF.

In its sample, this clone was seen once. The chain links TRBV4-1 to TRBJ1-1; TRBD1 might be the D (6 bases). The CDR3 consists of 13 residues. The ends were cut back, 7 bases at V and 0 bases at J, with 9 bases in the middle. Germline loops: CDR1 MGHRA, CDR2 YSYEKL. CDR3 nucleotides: TGCGCCAGCACGCAGGGGCTGAACACTGAAGCTTTCTTT. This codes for CASTQGLNTEAFF.

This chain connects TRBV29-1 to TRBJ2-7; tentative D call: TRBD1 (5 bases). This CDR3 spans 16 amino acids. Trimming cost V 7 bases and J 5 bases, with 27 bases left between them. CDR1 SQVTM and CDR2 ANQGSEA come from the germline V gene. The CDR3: CSASPETERAGNEQYF. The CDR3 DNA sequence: TGCAGCGCCTCCCCCGAAACTGAACGGGCAGGGAACGAGCAGTACTTC.

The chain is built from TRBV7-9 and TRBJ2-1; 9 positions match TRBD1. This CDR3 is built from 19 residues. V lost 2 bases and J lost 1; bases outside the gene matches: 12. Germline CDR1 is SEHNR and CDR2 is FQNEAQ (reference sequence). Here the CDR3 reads CASSLPHLTGGLSYNEQFF. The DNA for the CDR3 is TGTGCCAGCAGCTTACCTCACCTAACAGGGGGCTTGTCCTACAATGAGCAGTTCTTC.

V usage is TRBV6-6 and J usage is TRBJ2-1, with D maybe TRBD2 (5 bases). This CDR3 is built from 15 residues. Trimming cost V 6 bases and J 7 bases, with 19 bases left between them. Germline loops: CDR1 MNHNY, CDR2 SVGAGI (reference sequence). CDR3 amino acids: CASSLEDGAFNEQFF. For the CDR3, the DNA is TGTGCCAGCAGCCTGGAGGACGGAGCGTTTAATGAGCAGTTCTTC.

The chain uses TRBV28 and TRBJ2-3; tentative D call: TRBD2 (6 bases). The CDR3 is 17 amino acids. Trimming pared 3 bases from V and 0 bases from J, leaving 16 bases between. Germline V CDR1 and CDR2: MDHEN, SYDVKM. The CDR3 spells CASSFPPEGPSTDTQYF. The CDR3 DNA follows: TGTGCCAGCAGTTTCCCTCCGGAGGGGCCTAGCACAGATACGCAGTATTTT.

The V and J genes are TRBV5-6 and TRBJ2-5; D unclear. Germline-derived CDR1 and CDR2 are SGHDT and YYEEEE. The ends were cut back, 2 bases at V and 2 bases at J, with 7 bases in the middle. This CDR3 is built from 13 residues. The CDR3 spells CASSLTDQETQYF. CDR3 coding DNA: TGTGCCAGCAGCTTAACGGATCAAGAGACCCAGTACTTC. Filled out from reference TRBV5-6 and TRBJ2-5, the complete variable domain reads DAGVTQSPTHLIKTRGQQVTLRCSPKSGHDTVSWYQQALGQGPQFIFQYYEEEERQRGNFPDRFSGHQFPNYSSELNVNALLLGDSALYLCASSLTDQETQYFGPGTRLLVL.

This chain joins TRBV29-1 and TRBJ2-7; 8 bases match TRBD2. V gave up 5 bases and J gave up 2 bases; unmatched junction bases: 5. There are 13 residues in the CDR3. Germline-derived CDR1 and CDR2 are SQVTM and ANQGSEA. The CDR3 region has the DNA TGCAGCGTTAGGACGGGAGGGACCTACGAGCAGTACTTC. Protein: CSVRTGGTYEQYF.

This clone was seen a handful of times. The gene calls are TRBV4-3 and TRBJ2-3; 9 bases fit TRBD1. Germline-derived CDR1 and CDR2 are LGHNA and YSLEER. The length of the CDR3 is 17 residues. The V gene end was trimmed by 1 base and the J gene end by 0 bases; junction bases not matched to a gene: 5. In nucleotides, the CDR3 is TGCGCCAGCAGCCAAGGGGGGACAGGGTGGAGCACAGATACGCAGTATTTT. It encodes CASSQGGTGWSTDTQYF.

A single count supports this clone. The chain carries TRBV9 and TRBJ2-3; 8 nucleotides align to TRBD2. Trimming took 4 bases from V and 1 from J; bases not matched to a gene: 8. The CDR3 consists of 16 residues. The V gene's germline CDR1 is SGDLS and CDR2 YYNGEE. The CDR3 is CASSPGTGGRTDTQYF. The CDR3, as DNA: TGTGCCAGCAGCCCCGGGACGGGGGGGCGCACAGATACGCAGTATTTT.

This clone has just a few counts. The CDR3, as DNA: TGTGCCAGCAGTTTTGGTAGCGGGGTCTACAATGAGCAGTTCTTC. Translated, it gives CASSFGSGVYNEQFF. This chain connects TRBV27 to TRBJ2-1, with 8 positions matching TRBD2. This CDR3 region has 15 residues. The V gene's germline CDR1 is MNHEY and CDR2 SMNVEV (reference sequence). V shed 3 bases and J 3 bases; nucleotides not matched to a gene: 4.

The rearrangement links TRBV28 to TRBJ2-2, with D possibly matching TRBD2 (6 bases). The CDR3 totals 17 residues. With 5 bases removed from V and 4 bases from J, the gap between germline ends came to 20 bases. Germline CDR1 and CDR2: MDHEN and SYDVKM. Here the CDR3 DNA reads TGTGCCAGCAGTCTCGTGAGACGGCGGGGTGGCACCGGGGAGCTGTTTTTT. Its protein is CASSLVRRRGGTGELFF. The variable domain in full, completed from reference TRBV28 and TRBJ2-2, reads DVKVTQSSRYLVKRTGEKVFLECVQDMDHENMFWYRQDPGLGLRLIYFSYDVKMKEKGDIPEGYSVSREKKERFSLILESASTNQTSMYLCASSLVRRRGGTGELFFGEGSRLTVL.

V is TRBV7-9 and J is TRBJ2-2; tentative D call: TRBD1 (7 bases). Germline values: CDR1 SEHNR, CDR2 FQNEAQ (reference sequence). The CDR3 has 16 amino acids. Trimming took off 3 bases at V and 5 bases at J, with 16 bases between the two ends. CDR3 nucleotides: TGTGCCAGCAGCTTCCCAGGGGGGTCGCTAACCGGGGAGCTGTTTTTT. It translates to CASSFPGGSLTGELFF.

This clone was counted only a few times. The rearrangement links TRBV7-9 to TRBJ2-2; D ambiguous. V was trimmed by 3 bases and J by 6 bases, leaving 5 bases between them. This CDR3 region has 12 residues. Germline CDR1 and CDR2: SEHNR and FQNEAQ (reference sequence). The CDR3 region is CASSLGPGELFF. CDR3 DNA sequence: TGTGCCAGCAGCTTGGGTCCCGGGGAGCTGTTTTTT.

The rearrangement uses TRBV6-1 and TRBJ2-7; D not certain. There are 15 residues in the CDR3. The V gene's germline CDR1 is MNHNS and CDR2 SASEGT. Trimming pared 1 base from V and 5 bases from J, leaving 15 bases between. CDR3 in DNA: TGTGCCAGCAGTGAAGGTTTTAGTCCTGAAAACGAGCAGTACTTC. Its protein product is CASSEGFSPENEQYF.

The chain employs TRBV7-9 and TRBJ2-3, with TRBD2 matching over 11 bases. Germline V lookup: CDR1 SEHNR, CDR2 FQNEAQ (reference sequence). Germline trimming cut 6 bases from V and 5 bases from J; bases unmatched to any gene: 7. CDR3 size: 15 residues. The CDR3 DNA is TGTGCCAGCAGATCAACTAGCGGGGGACTAGATACGCAGTATTTT. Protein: CASRSTSGGLDTQYF.

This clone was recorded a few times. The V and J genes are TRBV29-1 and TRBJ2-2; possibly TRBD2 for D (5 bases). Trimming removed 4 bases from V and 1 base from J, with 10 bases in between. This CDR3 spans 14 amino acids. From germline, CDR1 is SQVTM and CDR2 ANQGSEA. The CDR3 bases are TGCAGCGTTGGGATGGCGGGGAACACCGGGGAGCTGTTTTTT. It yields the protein CSVGMAGNTGELFF.

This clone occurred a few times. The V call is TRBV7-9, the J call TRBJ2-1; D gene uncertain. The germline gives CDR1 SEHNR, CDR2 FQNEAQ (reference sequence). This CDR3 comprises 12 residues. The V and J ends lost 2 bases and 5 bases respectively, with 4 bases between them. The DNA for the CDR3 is TGTGCCAGCAGCTTACTGGACAATGAGCAGTTCTTC. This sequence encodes CASSLLDNEQFF.

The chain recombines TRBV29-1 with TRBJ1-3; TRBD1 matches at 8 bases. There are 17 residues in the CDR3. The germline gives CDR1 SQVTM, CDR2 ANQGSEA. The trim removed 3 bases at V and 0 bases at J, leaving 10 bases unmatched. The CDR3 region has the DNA TGCAGCGTTGAGGGGCGGACAGGGCCCTTCTCTGGAAACACCATATATTTT. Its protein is CSVEGRTGPFSGNTIYF.

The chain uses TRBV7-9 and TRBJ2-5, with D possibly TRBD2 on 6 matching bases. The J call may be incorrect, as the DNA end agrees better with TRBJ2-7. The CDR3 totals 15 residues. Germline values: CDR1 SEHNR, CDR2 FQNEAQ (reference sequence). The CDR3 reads CASSHPAAGRYEQYF. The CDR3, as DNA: TGTGCCAGCAGCCACCCGGCGGCGGGACGGTACGAGCAGTACTTC.

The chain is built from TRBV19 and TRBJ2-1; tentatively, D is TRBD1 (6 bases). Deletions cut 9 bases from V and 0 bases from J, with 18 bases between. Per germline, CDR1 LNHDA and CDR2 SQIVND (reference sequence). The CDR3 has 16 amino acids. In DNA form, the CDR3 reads TGTGCCAGCGGACAGCCTGAATCCTACTCCTACAATGAGCAGTTCTTC. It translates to CASGQPESYSYNEQFF.

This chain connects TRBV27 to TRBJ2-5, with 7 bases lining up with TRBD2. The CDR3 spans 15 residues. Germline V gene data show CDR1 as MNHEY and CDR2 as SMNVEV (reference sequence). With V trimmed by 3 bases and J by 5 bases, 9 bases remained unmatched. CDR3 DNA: TGTGCCAGCAGTTTTAGTAGGGGAGGGAGGGAGACCCAGTACTTC. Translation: CASSFSRGGRETQYF.